This entry is about one T cell receptor (beta chain). Its recognized antigen is unknown. No much larger clonotype is one base removed from it; base qualities were not supplied. The sample belongs to a study of blood T cell repertoires in COVID-19 (dated by TCRdb to between 2020 and 2021). The study in broad terms: Collaborator samples came from the United States, Italy and Spain and covered acute and convalescent phases of COVID-19. Samples came from the ongoing ImmuneRACE study (first 160 participants) plus 1,254 subjects from 6 global collaborators. The material from the prospective study consisted of cDNA or gDNA derived from T cells, B-cell-depleted T cells, or PBMCs. Where available, HLA class I and class II types were obtained from metadata supplied by the sample provider rather than from assay-based typing. The sample metadata nearly always contained a de-identified subject ID, COVID-19 status, age in years and sex. The repertoires were released in a freely available public database meant as a resource for research on the immune response to SARS-CoV-2. Deeply sampled blood TCRbeta repertoires from subjects exposed to, actively infected with, or recovered from COVID-19 were included in the dataset.

One collaborating source in Seattle enrolled patients during active infection and followed them longitudinally through the course of disease. Collaborating institutions collected whole blood in K2EDTA tubes following their own protocols. For TCRbeta analysis, collaborators shipped samples as frozen whole blood, isolated PBMCs, or DNA extracted from either of those sample types. Study-wide findings and limitations: Clinical and demographic metadata were provided uncurated, with the amount varying by source and participant.

TCRbeta CDR3 regions were amplified from genomic DNA using the immunoSEQ Assay, a bias-controlled multiplex PCR. Processing in the source paper ran as follows. Within the assay, amplification of reference gene primers was used to estimate how many nucleated cells each sample contained. To quantify the absolute abundance of each unique TCRbeta CDR3 rearrangement, sequence reads were collapsed and filtered. For each sample, productive Simpson clonality was calculated by taking the square root of Simpson's diversity index across productive rearrangements. The clones in this table, taken by TCRdb from immuneACCESS, are in-frame only. Not every clone is retained; where verified, under half of the shortfall comes from an unresolved V gene, and the cause of the rest is unknown. V and J calls and clone size come straight from that table; D and trimming were deduced from the DNA. The sample contains about 150,000 clones, 70% to 90% of them found a single time. The ten largest clones add up to 0.63% of the sample.

Reading from cysteine to phenylalanine, the CDR3 counts 17 amino acids. Only CDR3 DNA is held: 51 bases, read in frame from base 1. The germline V gene encodes CDR1 SGHAT and CDR2 FQNNGV. Trimming costs V 0 bases and J 1 base, and their ends lie 14 bases apart. This receptor was taken from a man aged 55 to 70 with COVID-19, enrolled during active disease. The sequence is built from TRBV11-2 and TRBJ2-3; the D gene is perhaps TRBD2, on 6 matching bases. Sequencing was carried out using peripheral blood. The base sequence is TGTGCCAGCAGCTTAGAAGGGACTCCAATTCGCACAGATACGCAGTATTTT. This yields the protein CASSLEGTPIRTDTQYF.